This paragraph covers one T cell receptor (beta chain) sequence. Antigen specificity is unknown. These data are taken from a study of blood T cells in healthy people across ages. Study at large: About one barcoded beta molecule per two T cells came from capture by template switching.

A second PCR, run for about 7 to 11 cycles, used a sample-barcoded 5' primer plus a J-beta primer mix. TCRdb reprocessed the 5' RACE reads with MiXCR, giving one entry per CDR3 protein. This table has about 1.7 million distinct CDR3 sequences, approximately 30% appearing once. Study observations and caveats: Roughly linear declines in TCR beta diversity per million T cells occurred with age.

The germline V gene encodes CDR1 SGHRS and CDR2 YFSETQ. V lost 0 bases to trimming and J lost 7 bases, with 17 bases between them. The CDR3 is made up of 15 amino acids. The clonotype originates from a woman in her 30s in good health. Sequenced input: blood. The rearrangement joins TRBV5-1 to TRBJ2-7; perhaps D is TRBD1 or TRBD2 (6 bases each). The CDR3 DNA reads TGCGCCAGCAGCTTGGCTTTGGGGGGCCAAGGGGAGCAGTACTTC. Residues: CASSLALGGQGEQYF.